What follows are 27 T cell receptor beta chains derived from one specimen sequenced in a study of blood T cell repertoires in COVID-19. Method: immunoSEQ multiplex PCR; TCRdb's copy keeps in-frame clones and lacks some. The sample contains over 200,000 clones, 70% to 90% of which appear only once. The specimen was PBMCs or T cells enriched from blood (not recorded which). The receptors shown here come from a man younger than 45 who had recovered from COVID-19.

J is TRBJ1-3 and V is TRBV12-3 or TRBV12-4; D possibly corresponds to TRBD1 (6 bases). V was pared by 5 bases and J by 4 bases, with 9 bases between. CDR3 length equals 13 residues. This chain's CDR3 is CASSIGQGNTIYF. The CDR3 DNA reads as TGTGCCAGCAGTATCGGACAGGGAAACACCATATATTTT.

The V call is TRBV28, the J call TRBJ2-1; 8 positions agree with TRBD2. This CDR3 is 16 amino acids long. V was pared by 2 bases and J by 4 bases, with 7 bases of the junction left unmatched. Germline CDR1 reads MDHEN; CDR2 reads SYDVKM. The CDR3 DNA reads TGTGCCAGCAGTTTACATGTTAGCGGGACTTACAATGAGCAGTTCTTC. It codes for CASSLHVSGTYNEQFF.

V gene TRBV4-3 combines with J gene TRBJ2-1; TRBD2 is a possible D gene (5 bases). CDR1 LGHNA and CDR2 YSLEER come from the germline V gene. V was pared by 0 bases and J by 7 bases, with 13 bases between. The CDR3 contains 15 residues. CDR3 DNA sequence: TGCGCCAGCAGCCAAGAGGCCGCCTCGGGGAATGAGCAGTTCTTC. Translating it yields CASSQEAASGNEQFF.

This sequence joins TRBV24-1 and TRBJ2-7; 7 bases are a match to TRBD1. The CDR3 runs to 13 residues. Unmatched junction bases numbered 1, after V lost 3 bases and J lost 3 bases. Germline values: CDR1 KGHDR, CDR2 SFDVKD. The CDR3 loop is CATSDGDSYEQYF. CDR3 DNA: TGTGCCACCAGTGATGGGGACAGCTACGAGCAGTACTTC.

CDR3 protein: CASSDLMRGSSHEQYF. The CDR3 DNA follows: TGTGCCAGCTCCGACCTTATGCGGGGCTCATCGCACGAGCAGTACTTC. V gene TRBV18 combines with J gene TRBJ2-7; weak D call: TRBD2 (6 bases). Germline lookup yields CDR1 KGHSH and CDR2 LQKENI. Between the trimmed V and J ends, which lost 6 bases and 5 bases, there was a span of 23 bases. The CDR3 has 16 residues.

The CDR3 nucleotides are TGCGCCAGCAGCTTGGCCACGGGGACTAGCGTTTCCTACGAGCAGTACTTC. It encodes CASSLATGTSVSYEQYF. The chain combines TRBV5-1 with TRBJ2-7; 10 bases align to TRBD2. J lost 1 base, V lost 0 bases, and 7 bases had no gene match. The CDR3 spans 17 residues. CDR1 is SGHRS and CDR2 is YFSETQ in the germline V gene.

This chain connects TRBV5-4 to TRBJ1-6; D might be TRBD1 (5 bases). Germline-derived CDR1 and CDR2 are SGHNT and YYREEE (reference sequence). The CDR3 spans 14 residues. Deletions cut 0 bases from V and 12 bases from J, with 13 bases between. In DNA, the CDR3 is TGTGCCAGCAGCTTGGGCAGGGACGGGGGACCCCTCCACTTT. The encoded protein is CASSLGRDGGPLHF.

The genes are TRBV5-1 and TRBJ2-7, with TRBD2 identical over 11 bases. This CDR3 has 13 residues. V lost 7 bases and J lost 3; bases outside the gene matches: 3. Germline V CDR1 and CDR2: SGHRS, YFSETQ. CDR3 in DNA: TGCGCCAGCGGGACTAGCGGCGACTACGAGCAGTACTTC. It specifies CASGTSGDYEQYF.

The chain couples TRBV19 to TRBJ2-7; 15 bases are a match to TRBD2. J lost 6 bases, V lost 3 bases, and 12 bases had no gene match. This CDR3 has 18 amino acids. Per germline, CDR1 LNHDA and CDR2 SQIVND (reference sequence). DNA of the CDR3: TGTGCCAGTAGTATCGGGACTAGCGGGAGGCCGAAAGACGCCGAGCAGTACTTC. This sequence encodes CASSIGTSGRPKDAEQYF. The full variable domain, in which reference TRBV19 and TRBJ2-7 provide the parts outside the CDR3, is DGGITQSPKYLFRKEGQNVTLSCEQNLNHDAMYWYRQDPGQGLRLIYYSQIVNDFQKGDIAEGYSVSREKKESFPLTVTSAQKNPTAFYLCASSIGTSGRPKDAEQYFGPGTRLTVT.

This clone was observed once. The chain combines TRBV11-1 with TRBJ1-2; 7 nucleotides line up with TRBD1. CDR1 and CDR2 from the germline V gene are SGHAT and FQDESV (reference sequence). V trimming: 4 bases; J trimming: 0 bases; junction bases outside the gene matches: 8. The CDR3 length is 16 residues. CDR3 sequence (DNA): TGTGCCAGCAGCTCCAGACAGGGACCAGCTAACTATGGCTACACCTTC. Protein sequence: CASSSRQGPANYGYTF.

The chain combines TRBV19 with TRBJ1-2; D remains unclear. The germline V and J ends were trimmed by 10 bases and 4 bases, with 19 bases remaining between them. This CDR3 is built from 14 residues. Per germline, CDR1 LNHDA and CDR2 SQIVND (reference sequence). The CDR3 is CATEGGYRGYGYTF. CDR3 in DNA: TGTGCCACCGAAGGCGGTTATCGCGGCTATGGCTACACCTTC.

V gene TRBV24-1 combines with J gene TRBJ1-2; 8 bases align to TRBD1. Germline assignment: CDR1 KGHDR and CDR2 SFDVKD. With 7 bases clipped from V and 8 bases from J, the junction kept 17 bases outside the gene matches. The CDR3 runs to 16 residues. The CDR3 region is CATRSSEQGAYTGYTF. The CDR3 nucleotides read TGTGCCACCAGATCCAGTGAGCAGGGGGCTTATACGGGCTACACCTTC.

For the CDR3, the DNA is TGTGCCACCAGCAGAGGGGACACTAGCAATCAGCCCCAGCATTTT. The encoded protein is CATSRGDTSNQPQHF. V gene TRBV15 combines with J gene TRBJ1-5, with a possible D match to TRBD1 (6 bases). CDR3 size: 15 residues. Germline V lookup: CDR1 LNHNV, CDR2 YYDKDF (reference sequence). V dropped 1 base and J dropped 0 bases, with 7 bases sitting between them.

This chain links TRBV5-6 with TRBJ2-7; TRBD1 aligns across 8 bases. This CDR3 has 14 residues. With 3 bases clipped from V and 5 bases from J, the junction kept 7 bases outside the gene matches. Per germline, CDR1 SGHDT and CDR2 YYEEEE. CDR3 DNA: TGTGCCAGCAGCTCCCGACAGGGGATAAACGAGCAGTACTTC. This gives the protein CASSSRQGINEQYF.

This clone has only one observation. The chain recombines TRBV6-1 with TRBJ1-5, with D perhaps TRBD1 (5 bases). Germline CDR1 reads MNHNS; CDR2 reads SASEGT. The germline V and J ends were trimmed by 2 bases and 4 bases, with 9 bases remaining between them. The CDR3 spans 14 residues. CDR3: CASSEPGTNQPQHF. The CDR3 nucleotides read TGTGCCAGCAGTGAACCGGGGACTAATCAGCCCCAGCATTTT.

The gene calls are TRBV5-1 and TRBJ1-2, with D perhaps TRBD1 (5 bases). Germline V CDR1 and CDR2: SGHRS, YFSETQ. V lost 0 bases, J lost 5 bases, and 20 bases lay in between. The CDR3 sequence is 17 residues long. CDR3 region: CASSLVPDTKPLYGYTF. The DNA for the CDR3 is TGCGCCAGCAGCTTGGTTCCGGACACCAAACCGCTTTATGGCTACACCTTC.

The chain couples TRBV6-1 to TRBJ1-6; unclear D gene. The CDR3 extends over 13 amino acids. Germline V lookup: CDR1 MNHNS, CDR2 SASEGT. V was cut by 3 bases and J by 15 bases, with 15 bases left in between. The CDR3 nucleotides are TGTGCCAGCAGTGATTCCCCTCGCGTTGTCCTCCACTTT. This sequence encodes CASSDSPRVVLHF.

This clone was observed once. The gene calls are TRBV4-2 and TRBJ1-1, with TRBD1 identical over 12 bases. Germline V CDR1 and CDR2: LGHNA, YNFKEQ. The J segment lost 11 bases and the V segment lost 2 bases, leaving 12 bases of the junction unmatched. The CDR3 runs to 16 residues. The CDR3 DNA reads TGTGCCAGCAGCCAACCCTCCGGGACAGGGGGCGTCGTGGCTTTCTTT. Its translation: CASSQPSGTGGVVAFF.

This clone was detected only a few times. This chain uses TRBV29-1 with TRBJ2-3, with a weak D call TRBD2 (6 bases). Trimming pared 3 bases from V and 1 base from J, leaving 8 bases between. Germline V gene lookup returns CDR1 SQVTM and CDR2 ANQGSEA. The CDR3 runs 13 residues. The CDR3 DNA follows: TGCAGCGTTGAGGGGACTGGCACAGATACGCAGTATTTT. Amino acids: CSVEGTGTDTQYF.

V and J are TRBV6-2 or TRBV6-3 and TRBJ1-1; D is unresolved. V was clipped by 4 bases and J by 4 bases, with 10 bases between them. The CDR3 is 13 residues long. Looked up from germline, CDR1 is MNHEY and CDR2 is SVGEGT. DNA of the CDR3: TGTGCCAGCAGTTCCCCCCGGGTCACTGAAGCTTTCTTT. It translates to CASSSPRVTEAFF.

The CDR3 sequence: CATSGGTGGNGELFF. The CDR3 nucleotides read TGTGCCACCAGTGGCGGGACAGGGGGCAACGGGGAGCTGTTTTTT. The gene calls are TRBV24-1 and TRBJ2-2; 12 bases align to TRBD1. Germline CDR1 and CDR2: KGHDR and SFDVKD. V shed 5 bases, J shed 7 bases, and the junction held 4 bases outside the gene matches. CDR3 size: 15 residues.

The genes are TRBV27 and TRBJ1-1; D perhaps matches TRBD1 (5 bases). This CDR3 comprises 15 residues. The V gene's germline CDR1 is MNHEY and CDR2 SMNVEV (reference sequence). Trimming shortened V by 0 bases and J by 4 bases, and 12 bases separated the two germline ends. CDR3 DNA: TGTGCCAGCAGTTTATCGGGGGGGGTGCTCACTGAAGCTTTCTTT. As protein: CASSLSGGVLTEAFF.

This chain uses TRBV24-1 with TRBJ2-7; 10 nucleotides line up with TRBD1. The V segment lost 4 bases and the J segment 4 bases; nucleotides outside the gene matches: 9. This CDR3 region has 16 residues. Germline-derived CDR1 and CDR2 are KGHDR and SFDVKD. The CDR3 DNA reads as TGTGCCACCAGTGACCCCTCGACAGGGGGCTCGTACGAGCAGTACTTC. This gives the protein CATSDPSTGGSYEQYF.

The chain links TRBV24-1 to TRBJ2-5; 7 bases match TRBD1. From germline, CDR1 is KGHDR and CDR2 SFDVKD. This CDR3 spans 14 amino acids. With 7 bases clipped from V and 2 bases from J, the junction kept 6 bases outside the gene matches. The CDR3 loop is CATSSGTAQETQYF. DNA of the CDR3: TGTGCCACCAGCTCCGGGACAGCACAAGAGACCCAGTACTTC.

The chain links TRBV5-4 to TRBJ2-2; a weak D match, TRBD1 (5 bases). V gave up 3 bases and J gave up 0 bases, with 9 bases separating them. There are 15 residues in the CDR3. The germline gives CDR1 SGHNT, CDR2 YYREEE (reference sequence). The CDR3 region has the DNA TGTGCCAGCAGCTCCAAGACAGCGAACACCGGGGAGCTGTTTTTT. Its protein is CASSSKTANTGELFF. Full variable domain (remainder filled in from reference TRBV5-4 and TRBJ2-2): ETGVTQSPTHLIKTRGQQVTLRCSSQSGHNTVSWYQQALGQGPQFIFQYYREEENGRGNFPPRFSGLQFPNYSSELNVNALELDDSALYLCASSSKTANTGELFFGEGSRLTVL.

This chain joins TRBV5-4 and TRBJ2-1; TRBD2 aligns across 15 bases. Trimming at V came to 0 bases and at J to 8 bases, leaving 6 bases not matched to a gene. Looked up from germline, CDR1 is SGHNT and CDR2 is YYREEE (reference sequence). The CDR3 has 17 residues. The CDR3 spells CASSLAGLAGGHDEQFF. In nucleotides, the CDR3 is TGTGCCAGCAGCTTGGCCGGACTAGCGGGAGGGCACGATGAGCAGTTCTTC.

The chain links TRBV27 to TRBJ2-7, with no clear D. The CDR3 loop spans 12 amino acids. The ends were cut back, 11 bases at V and 0 bases at J, with 11 bases in the middle. Germline V gene data show CDR1 as MNHEY and CDR2 as SMNVEV (reference sequence). Here the CDR3 reads CAVWSSSYEQYF. For the CDR3, the DNA is TGTGCCGTCTGGAGCAGCTCCTACGAGCAGTACTTC.